Listed here are 23 T cell receptor beta chains from one sample, sequenced in a study of Ad26.COV2.S vaccination and SARS-CoV-2 variants. The treatment: 15 to 20 received Ad26.COV2.S at low or high dose, single or two shots; several received placebo; per-sample allocation not given. Sampling happened 63 days after the first vaccine or placebo injection. The data were produced by immunoSEQ multiplex PCR, yet TCRdb's version contains in-frame clones alone and is incomplete. The table lists hundreds of thousands of clones, roughly nine tenths of them singletons. Sample: peripheral blood, taken in a trial of Ad26.COV2.S vaccine versus placebo. Receptors originate from a person aged 18-65 years who received the Ad26.COV2.S COVID-19 vaccine or a placebo.

The rearrangement joins TRBV6-5 to TRBJ2-1, with 10 bases identical to TRBD2. CDR3 length: 15 residues. CDR1 and CDR2 (germline): MNHEY, SVGAGI. The V and J ends lost 2 bases and 8 bases, in that order; junction bases with no gene match: 6. The CDR3 sequence: CASSYRLAGVDEQFF. CDR3 bases: TGTGCCAGCAGTTACAGGCTAGCGGGAGTGGATGAGCAGTTCTTC.

The chain is built from TRBV5-4 and TRBJ1-6; D not resolved. The CDR3 loop spans 16 amino acids. Germline loops: CDR1 SGHNT, CDR2 YYREEE (reference sequence). Trimming cost V 4 bases and J 0 bases, with 11 bases left between them. The CDR3 DNA reads as TGTGCCAGCAGCCGGTTAGAGAGCTCCTATAATTCACCCCTCCACTTT. It codes for CASSRLESSYNSPLHF.

The V and J genes are TRBV19 and TRBJ2-3; maybe TRBD1 (7 bases). In germline, CDR1 is LNHDA, CDR2 SQIVND (reference sequence). The V end was cut by 8 bases, the J end by 3 bases, with 18 bases between. The length of the CDR3 is 15 residues. The CDR3 region is CASQGGSYITDTQYF. The CDR3 DNA follows: TGTGCCAGTCAGGGGGGATCCTATATTACAGATACGCAGTATTTT. Supplemented by reference TRBV19 and TRBJ2-3, the full variable domain reads DGGITQSPKYLFRKEGQNVTLSCEQNLNHDAMYWYRQDPGQGLRLIYYSQIVNDFQKGDIAEGYSVSREKKESFPLTVTSAQKNPTAFYLCASQGGSYITDTQYFGPGTRLTVL.

The gene calls are TRBV19 and TRBJ2-7, with TRBD1 matching over 9 bases. CDR1 and CDR2 (germline): LNHDA, SQIVND (reference sequence). The CDR3 is made up of 14 amino acids. J gave up 5 bases and V 4 bases, and 6 bases lay outside the gene matches. CDR3 DNA sequence: TGTGCCAGTAGTAGCCGGGACAGGGTCCACGAGCAGTACTTC. Amino acids: CASSSRDRVHEQYF.

The J gene is TRBJ2-5, the V gene TRBV3-1 (or the pseudogene TRBV3-2), with D unclear. The CDR3 length is 12 residues. Germline CDR1 is LGHDT and CDR2 is YNNKEL (reference sequence). V dropped 1 base and J dropped 4 bases, with 4 bases sitting between them. The CDR3 reads CASSQASETQYF. The CDR3 nucleotides read TGTGCCAGCAGCCAAGCCTCAGAGACCCAGTACTTC.

The count of this clone is one. V usage is TRBV3-1 (or the pseudogene TRBV3-2) and J usage is TRBJ1-6, with D unresolved. This CDR3 has 14 amino acids. The germline V gene encodes CDR1 LGHDT and CDR2 YNNKEL (reference sequence). V was pared by 1 base and J by 9 bases, with 10 bases between. The CDR3 nucleotides read TGTGCCAGCAGCCAAGGAGGGTATGGTTCACCCCTCCACTTT. Protein product: CASSQGGYGSPLHF.

For the CDR3, the DNA is TGCGCCAGCAGCCAAGATTGGGGAGAGACCCAGTACTTC. It is translated as CASSQDWGETQYF. The chain has TRBV4-3 and TRBJ2-5; no firm D call. Germline CDR1 LGHNA, CDR2 YSLEER. V lost 0 bases and J 4 bases, leaving 6 bases between the germline ends. There are 13 residues in the CDR3.

Worth noting for this clone: In the same sample, other DNA sequences code for this CDR3. The J gene is TRBJ2-7, the V gene TRBV11-2, with 8 bases fitting TRBD1. The CDR3 totals 14 residues. The V gene's germline CDR1 is SGHAT and CDR2 FQNNGV. The ends lost 5 bases at V and 2 bases at J; junction bases unmatched: 5. The CDR3 region is CASSIDRGPYEQYF. The CDR3 nucleotides are TGTGCCAGCAGCATCGACAGGGGTCCCTACGAGCAGTACTTC.

The chain is built from TRBV13 and TRBJ2-5, with TRBD1 as a possible D gene (6 bases). This CDR3 region has 14 residues. Germline CDR1 reads PRHDT; CDR2 reads FYEKMQ (reference sequence). The germline V and J ends were trimmed by 3 bases and 5 bases, with 13 bases remaining between them. As DNA, the CDR3 is TGTGCCAGCAGCTTGATACAGGGTGAGGAGACCCAGTACTTC. As protein: CASSLIQGEETQYF.

The gene calls are TRBV4-1 and TRBJ1-5, with D uncertain. Germline lookup yields CDR1 MGHRA and CDR2 YSYEKL. This CDR3 is 16 amino acids long. V was cut by 4 bases and J by 2 bases, with 15 bases left in between. DNA for the CDR3: TGCGCCAGCAGCCTTCCGGGAACCGGGGGCAATCAGCCCCAGCATTTT. Translating it yields CASSLPGTGGNQPQHF.

J is TRBJ2-1 and V is TRBV18; D may match TRBD1 or TRBD2 (5 bases each). The V gene lost 6 bases and the J gene lost 7 bases, with 13 bases spanning the gap. Germline assignment: CDR1 KGHSH and CDR2 LQKENI. The CDR3 spans 13 residues. Here the CDR3 reads CASSLYEGNEQFF. CDR3 DNA sequence: TGTGCCAGCTCGCTTTACGAGGGGAATGAGCAGTTCTTC. Drawing the rest from reference TRBV18 and TRBJ2-1, the complete variable domain is NAGVMQNPRHLVRRRGQEARLRCSPMKGHSHVYWYRQLPEEGLKFMVYLQKENIIDESGMPKERFSAEFPKEGPSILRIQQVVRGDSAAYFCASSLYEGNEQFFGPGTRLTVL.

The chain joins TRBV6-5 to TRBJ2-1; 11 positions agree with TRBD1. The V gene's germline CDR1 is MNHEY and CDR2 SVGAGI. The CDR3 consists of 15 residues. V trimming: 6 bases; J trimming: 7 bases; junction bases outside the gene matches: 8. This CDR3 is CASRYGQGAYNEQFF. The CDR3 DNA sequence: TGTGCCAGCAGATACGGACAGGGGGCGTATAATGAGCAGTTCTTC.

The chain has TRBV21-1 and TRBJ2-2; the table's D call, TRBD2, has no DNA check behind it. TRBV21-1 is deemed a pseudogene. CDR3 size: 16 residues. The CDR3 nucleotides are TGTGCCAGCAGCAAAGTGTTCGGGGGGTCGGCCGGGGAGCTGTTTTTT. Encoded protein: CASSKVFGGSAGELFF.

The V and J genes are TRBV29-1 and TRBJ1-1; possible D gene TRBD1, 5 bases. This CDR3 region has 12 residues. Germline loops: CDR1 SQVTM, CDR2 ANQGSEA. The V end lost 4 bases, the J end lost 6 bases, and 12 bases lay between the germline ends. The DNA of the CDR3 is TGCAGCGTTGCTTCAGGGTTTCCTGAAGCTTTCTTT. It translates to CSVASGFPEAFF.

The chain links TRBV19 to TRBJ1-5, with D unresolved. The CDR3 runs to 12 residues. V was clipped by 5 bases and J by 7 bases, with 9 bases between them. Germline V gene lookup returns CDR1 LNHDA and CDR2 SQIVND (reference sequence). This chain's CDR3 is CASSPSEQPQHF. CDR3 in DNA: TGTGCCAGTAGTCCCTCCGAACAGCCCCAGCATTTT.

V and J are TRBV10-1 and TRBJ2-1, with TRBD2 as a possible D gene (6 bases). Looked up from germline, CDR1 is WNHNN and CDR2 is SYGVQD (reference sequence). V was pared by 5 bases and J by 15 bases, with 17 bases between. There are 12 residues in the CDR3. The CDR3 sequence is CASSPGDSGLFF. Here the CDR3 DNA reads TGCGCCAGCAGTCCGGGGGATTCGGGCCTGTTCTTC.

About this clone: Compared with germline, one end of the junction differs, possibly owing to a read error. The V gene is TRBV7-7, the J gene TRBJ2-2, with D tentatively TRBD1 (5 bases). Germline CDR1 and CDR2: SSHAT and FNYEAQ (reference sequence). This CDR3 region has 14 residues. As DNA, the CDR3 is TGTGCTAGCAGGGTAGGAGCGAACACCGGGGAGCTGTTTTTT. Translating gives CASRVGANTGELFF.

This sequence joins TRBV27 and TRBJ2-7, with 11 bases fitting TRBD1. After removal of 2 bases from V and 6 bases from J, the junction contained 3 bases not matched to a gene. The CDR3 totals 14 residues. CDR1 and CDR2 from the germline V gene are MNHEY and SMNVEV (reference sequence). The CDR3 nucleotides are TGTGCCAGCAGTTTAAGAGGGACAGGGGGCGAGCAGTACTTC. This codes for CASSLRGTGGEQYF.

V gene TRBV4-3 combines with J gene TRBJ1-2; the D gene is possibly TRBD1 (6 bases). Trimming pared 1 base from V and 2 bases from J, leaving 14 bases between. CDR1 is LGHNA and CDR2 is YSLEER in the germline V gene. The CDR3 consists of 16 residues. This CDR3 reads CASSQGNRATNYGYTF. The CDR3 bases are TGCGCCAGCAGCCAAGGTAACAGGGCTACCAACTATGGCTACACCTTC.

The chain combines TRBV6-6 with TRBJ2-7, with TRBD1 identical over 12 bases. This CDR3 has 15 residues. Losses at the gene ends were 6 bases for V and 6 bases for J; bases not matched to a gene: 9. CDR1 and CDR2 from the germline V gene are MNHNY and SVGAGI (reference sequence). The CDR3 DNA is TGTGCCAGCAGCCCCCCGGGACAGGGGGCGGGCGAGCAGTACTTC. Translating it yields CASSPPGQGAGEQYF.

The CDR3 is CSVIQGVNQPQHF. CDR3 nucleotide sequence: TGCAGCGTCATACAGGGGGTGAATCAGCCCCAGCATTTT. V gene TRBV29-1 combines with J gene TRBJ1-5; 8 bases are a match to TRBD1. J gave up 4 bases and V 6 bases, and 5 bases lay outside the gene matches. The CDR3 has 13 amino acids. In germline, CDR1 is SQVTM, CDR2 ANQGSEA.

V usage is TRBV19 and J usage is TRBJ1-5, with 8 bases matching TRBD1. V shed 5 bases and J 0 bases; nucleotides not matched to a gene: 3. CDR1 and CDR2 (germline): LNHDA, SQIVND (reference sequence). This CDR3 comprises 15 residues. CDR3 DNA sequence: TGTGCCAGTAGTTGGACAGGGTATAGCAATCAGCCCCAGCATTTT. It yields the protein CASSWTGYSNQPQHF.

V usage is TRBV29-1 and J usage is TRBJ2-7, with D possibly TRBD1 on 6 matching bases. The CDR3 contains 12 residues. Germline V gene data show CDR1 as SQVTM and CDR2 as ANQGSEA. V lost 5 bases to trimming and J lost 1 base, with 9 bases between them. CDR3 coding DNA: TGCAGCGTTAGACAGGATTCCTACGAGCAGTACTTC. This gives the protein CSVRQDSYEQYF.